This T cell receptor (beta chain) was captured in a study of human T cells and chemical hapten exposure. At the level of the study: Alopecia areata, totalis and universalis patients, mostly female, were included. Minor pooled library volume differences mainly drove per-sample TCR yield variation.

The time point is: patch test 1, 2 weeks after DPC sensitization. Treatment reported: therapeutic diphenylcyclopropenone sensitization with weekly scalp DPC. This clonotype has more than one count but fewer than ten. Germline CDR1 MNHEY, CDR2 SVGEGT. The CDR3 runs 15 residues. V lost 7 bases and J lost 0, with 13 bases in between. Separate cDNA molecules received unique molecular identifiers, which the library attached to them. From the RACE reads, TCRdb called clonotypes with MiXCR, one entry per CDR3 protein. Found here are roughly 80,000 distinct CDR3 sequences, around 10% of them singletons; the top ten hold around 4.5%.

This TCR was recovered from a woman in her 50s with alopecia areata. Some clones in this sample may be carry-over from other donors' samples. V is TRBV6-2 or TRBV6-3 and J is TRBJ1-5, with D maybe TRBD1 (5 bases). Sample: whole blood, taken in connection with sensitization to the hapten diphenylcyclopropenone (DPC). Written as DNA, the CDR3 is TGTGCCAGCAATCCAGGGCCTCTTAGCAATCAGCCCCAGCATTTT. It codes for CASNPGPLSNQPQHF.